The next 3 T cell receptor beta chains were all read from a single sample in a study of blood T cell repertoires in COVID-19. Data came from immunoSEQ multiplex PCR; TCRdb stores just in-frame clones and leaves some out. The data show more than 300,000 clones, around 88% seen once. The source material was peripheral blood. The receptors shown here come from a woman in her forties or fifties with acute or convalescent COVID-19.

V and J are TRBV3-1 (or the pseudogene TRBV3-2) and TRBJ2-7; 10 nucleotides align to TRBD1. Germline CDR1 and CDR2: LGHDT and YNNKEL (reference sequence). V lost 0 bases to trimming and J lost 6 bases; unmatched junction nucleotides: 2. The CDR3 spans 14 residues. In DNA, the CDR3 is TGTGCCAGCAGCCAAGAGGGACAGGGGCGCGAGCAGTACTTC. This codes for CASSQEGQGREQYF.

This clone was recorded once. The CDR3 region has the DNA TGCAGCGTTGATGAGGCTAGCGGCTACGAGCAGTACTTC. Protein product: CSVDEASGYEQYF. The rearrangement joins TRBV29-1 to TRBJ2-7, with 7 positions matching TRBD2. Germline trimming cut 3 bases from V and 3 bases from J; bases unmatched to any gene: 5. The germline V gene has CDR1 SQVTM and CDR2 ANQGSEA. The CDR3 is made up of 13 amino acids.

The V call is TRBV5-5, the J call TRBJ1-4; the D gene is possibly TRBD1 (5 bases). The germline gives CDR1 SGHKS, CDR2 YYEKEE (reference sequence). The germline V and J ends were trimmed by 6 bases and 4 bases, with 13 bases remaining between them. CDR3 length: 14 amino acids. The CDR3, as DNA: TGTGCCAGCACCGGAGGGGCCGTTAATGAAAAACTGTTTTTT. Its protein product is CASTGGAVNEKLFF.